The source of this T cell receptor beta chain is a study of blood T cell repertoires in COVID-19. Overall study context: Sites across the United States, Italy and Spain contributed samples from acute and convalescent COVID-19.

This clone was seen more than once but under ten times. Authors' processing steps: Quantification of nucleated cells was approximated via reference gene primer amplification. Assay used: immunoSEQ multiplex PCR; TCRdb lists only in-frame clones, some missing. Clone size and V and J calls were adopted from that table, with D and trimming inferred from the DNA. The sample holds roughly 58,000 clones, more than 80% seen once. Trimming at V came to 3 bases and at J to 6 bases, leaving 7 bases not matched to a gene. Germline V CDR1 and CDR2: SQVTM, ANQGSEA. The CDR3 sequence is 14 residues long. Input material: peripheral blood. The V gene is TRBV29-1, the J gene TRBJ2-1; 8 bases align to TRBD1. This receptor was taken from a man aged 55-75 years with COVID-19, enrolled during active disease. The CDR3 region is CSVDSDRDFNEQFF. CDR3 in DNA: TGCAGCGTTGACTCGGACAGGGATTTCAATGAGCAGTTCTTC.